This T cell receptor beta chain was captured in a study of cytomegalovirus exposure and HLA in healthy donors. Germline V gene sequence: CDR1 MNHNS, CDR2 SASEGT. The CDR3 loop spans 14 amino acids. V dropped 10 bases and J dropped 2; count of bases not matched to a gene: 7. Healthy bone marrow donors made up the donor group. General study results and limits: The number of N-insertions in an Asian-associated ancestry cluster was reportedly below the roughly 620-donor mean in a later analysis. Analyzed later, most CMV-associated TCR beta chains appeared HLA-restricted.

To note about this clone: Its antigen is undetermined.

Primers for the PCR totalled 60 Vbeta and 13 Jbeta. Profiling relied on immunoSEQ multiplex PCR, and the TCRdb table lists in-frame clones only, not all of them. Seen here are some 180,000 clones, roughly three quarters observed once, and the top ten hold 2.9%. The TCR comes from a male donor in good health and CMV-seronegative. Sequences were obtained from PBMCs. The chain carries TRBV6-1 and TRBJ1-5; 8 bases are a match to TRBD1. CDR3 coding DNA: TGTGCCATCGGGCCGGGACAGGGCAATCAGCCCCAGCATTTT. Translating gives CAIGPGQGNQPQHF.